The next 6 T cell receptor beta chains were all read from a single sample in a study of T cell repertoires in cytomegalovirus infection. TCRdb called the reads again in MiXCR, with one record for every CDR3 protein. Altogether fewer than 900,000 distinct CDR3 sequences are present, almost 30% being singletons, with the ten largest covering about 12%. These receptors' antigens are unknown. The sequences come from cultured CD8+ T cells from PBMCs, collected from culture after CMV antigen stimulation. These receptors were taken from a human donor in good health (CMV status not recorded). Some clones in this sample may be carry-over from other donors' samples.

The CDR3 loop reads CASSLYSKNTEAFF. The DNA for the CDR3 is TGTGCCAGCAGTTTATACAGTAAAAACACTGAAGCTTTCTTT. This chain uses TRBV6-2 or TRBV6-3 with TRBJ1-1; D remains unclear. V dropped 4 bases and J dropped 2 bases, with 11 bases sitting between them. CDR3 size: 14 residues. CDR1 MNHEY and CDR2 SVGEGT come from the germline V gene.

This clonotype has more than one count but fewer than ten. The chain recombines TRBV3-1 with TRBJ2-1; 13 bases are shared with TRBD2. Losses at the gene ends were 0 bases for V and 1 base for J; bases not matched to a gene: 9. This CDR3 region has 20 residues. CDR1 and CDR2 (germline): LGHDT, YNNKEL (reference sequence). The CDR3 region has the DNA TGTGCCAGCAGCCAAGAAAGTGGGACTAGCGGGATTCTTTCCTACAATGAGCAGTTCTTC. Translating gives CASSQESGTSGILSYNEQFF.

CDR3 residues: CASSQDLKRGRTGELFF. The CDR3 coding sequence is TGTGCCAGCAGCCAAGATCTTAAGCGGGGGCGCACCGGGGAGCTGTTTTTT. The chain employs TRBV14 and TRBJ2-2, with 8 nucleotides matching TRBD2. CDR1 SGHDN and CDR2 FVKESK come from the germline V gene. J was trimmed by 4 bases and V by 0 bases; bases with no gene match: 7. The CDR3 totals 17 residues.

This rearrangement joins TRBV7-9 to TRBJ2-7, with 10 bases lining up with TRBD1. V shed 6 bases, J shed 3 bases, and the junction held 2 bases outside the gene matches. From germline, CDR1 is SEHNR and CDR2 FQNEAQ (reference sequence). This CDR3 comprises 13 residues. The CDR3 DNA is TGTGCCAGCAGAGGGACAGGGGACTACGAGCAGTACTTC. Protein product: CASRGTGDYEQYF.

The sample holds a few counts of this clonotype. This CDR3 reads CASSHLRRNEQFF. CDR3 nucleotide sequence: TGTGCCAGCAGCCACCTAAGACGGAATGAGCAGTTCTTC. The V and J genes are TRBV4-2 and TRBJ2-1; no definite D call. CDR3 size: 13 residues. Germline V gene sequence: CDR1 LGHNA, CDR2 YNFKEQ. The ends were cut back, 3 bases at V and 7 bases at J, with 10 bases in the middle.

Note on this clonotype: Here the CDR3 omits its conserved ending phenylalanine or tryptophan, so a read error is the likely source. The limits of the CDR3 on the DNA are not certain, so only TCRdb's listed CDR3 is given. The rearrangement links TRBV6-1 to TRBJ1-1. CDR1 MNHNS and CDR2 SASEGT come from the germline V gene. The CDR3 adds up to 11 amino acids, both ends counted. CDR3 region: CASSENAILRL.